Reported below is one T cell receptor beta chain. These data belong to a study of blood T cell repertoires in COVID-19. This CDR3 is 14 amino acids long. The germline gives CDR1 LNHDA, CDR2 SQIVND (reference sequence). V was shortened by 5 bases and J by 4 bases, with 14 bases between the two germline ends. How the authors handled the data: Reference gene primer amplification yielded estimated nucleated cell counts. Libraries were prepared by immunoSEQ multiplex PCR; TCRdb keeps only in-frame clonotypes and omits some of them. V and J calls and clone size follow that table, whereas D and trimming were derived from the DNA. The sample shows some 200,000 clones, 89% of them seen only once.

The rearrangement uses TRBV19 and TRBJ1-2, with D unresolved. The receptor's source is a woman aged 35 to 49 with acute or convalescent COVID-19. Source material: peripheral blood. CDR3 bases: TGTGCCAGTAGTGTTCGGGGTATTCTCTATGGCTACACCTTC. Its protein product is CASSVRGILYGYTF.